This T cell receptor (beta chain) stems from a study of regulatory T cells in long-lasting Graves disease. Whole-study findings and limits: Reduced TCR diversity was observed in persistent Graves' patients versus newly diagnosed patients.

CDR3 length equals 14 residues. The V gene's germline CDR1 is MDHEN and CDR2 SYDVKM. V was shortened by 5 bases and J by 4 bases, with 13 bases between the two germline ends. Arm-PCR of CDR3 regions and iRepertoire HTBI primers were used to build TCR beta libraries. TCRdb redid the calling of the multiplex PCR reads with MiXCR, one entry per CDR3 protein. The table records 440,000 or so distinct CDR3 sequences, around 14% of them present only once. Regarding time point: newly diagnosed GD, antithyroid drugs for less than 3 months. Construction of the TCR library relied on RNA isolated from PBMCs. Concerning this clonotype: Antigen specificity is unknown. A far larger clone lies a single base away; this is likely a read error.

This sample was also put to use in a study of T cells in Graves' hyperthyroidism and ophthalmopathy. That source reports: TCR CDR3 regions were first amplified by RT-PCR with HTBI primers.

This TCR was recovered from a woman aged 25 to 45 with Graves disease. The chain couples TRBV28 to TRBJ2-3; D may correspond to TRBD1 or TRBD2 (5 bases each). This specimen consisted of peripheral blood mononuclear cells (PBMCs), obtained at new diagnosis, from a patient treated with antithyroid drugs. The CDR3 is CASSSPRGADTQYF. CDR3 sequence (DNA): TGTGCCAGCAGTAGCCCAAGAGGGGCAGATACGCAGTATTTT.